The clone carrying this T cell receptor (beta chain) was picked up many times. The time point denotes: sample taken at primary tumor resection. Sequencing was performed on whole RNA extracted from tumor and nontumor lung tissue, or from frozen PBMC, and the material was left unsorted. There were 72 donors, all of them untreated patients with early-stage non-small cell lung cancer. The sample comes from a study of spatial heterogeneity in lung cancer. As for the study in general: Raw reads showed each unique TCR and UMI combination turning up more than ten times on average.

V lost 0 bases, J lost 5 bases, and 8 bases lay in between. The CDR3 is 12 residues long. The V gene's germline CDR1 is SQVTM and CDR2 ANQGSEA. TCRdb passed the 5' RACE reads through MiXCR, listing each CDR3 protein once. The sample carries tens of thousands of distinct CDR3 sequences, approximately 20% recorded once. The chain employs TRBV29-1 and TRBJ2-7; the D is unclear. The sequence derives from a male donor with early-stage non-small cell lung cancer. The sample here was PBMCs, taken at surgery. As DNA, the CDR3 is TGCAGCGTTGAAGATCAGACGGACGAGCAGTACTTC. This encodes CSVEDQTDEQYF.